This T cell receptor beta chain was obtained from a study of T-cell reconstitution after alpha-beta-depleted transplantation in children (dated by TCRdb to the mid-2010s). For context, the study as a whole: The study quantitatively tracked T-cell immune reconstitution after TCRalphabeta/CD19-depleted allogeneic hematopoietic cell transplantation in children using TCR repertoire profiling.

Comments on this clonotype: It lacks a known antigen. A junction boundary mismatches the germline segment, possibly from a read error.

To prepare the library, PCR was applied. The instrument given in TCRdb is Illumina HiSeq 2500. TCR library preparation used molecular barcoding, with unique molecular identifiers applied to normalize quantification of the TCRbeta repertoire. Through fastp at Q25 and MiXCR, TCRdb rebuilt clones from the public reads, retaining in-frame beta chains. Rows are unified per CDR3 protein, each entry keeping the most common DNA and genes. For this sample the table gives 210,000 or so distinct CDR3 sequences, of which 8.5% to 10% were detected only once. The ten largest clones represent around 6.2% of the sample. The sample consisted of PBMCs from the stem cell graft donor, taken from the stem cell graft. The TCR originated in a human donor who donated a stem cell graft to a child with acute lymphoblastic leukemia.

The DNA reads TGTTCCATCAGGGGCAGAGATGAAAAACTGTTTTTT. This gives the protein CSIRGRDEKLFF. This sequence uses TRBV10-3 and TRBJ1-4; the D gene is possibly TRBD1, with 6 bases matching. Inclusive of the bounding cysteine and phenylalanine, the CDR3 is 12 residues long. Only CDR3 DNA is held: 36 bases, read in frame from base 1. The germline V gene specifies ENHRY as CDR1 and SYGVKD as CDR2.